These 3 T cell receptor beta chains originate from one sample sequenced in a study of shared clonotypes between healthy human individuals. The table came from immunoSEQ multiplex PCR; TCRdb's copy has only in-frame clones and leaves some out. The profile shows 2 million to 2.5 million clones, 85% to 95% of them singletons. Sequencing was done on a sample of naive CD4+ T cells sorted from blood. The subset: CD45RA+ positively selected. These receptors were collected from a man in his late teens or twenties in good health.

This clone was counted at least ten times. The genes are TRBV4-1 and TRBJ1-1; TRBD1 agrees at 9 bases. Germline loops: CDR1 MGHRA, CDR2 YSYEKL. The CDR3 totals 13 residues. The junction had 0 bases not matched to a gene; V was cut back by 4 bases and J by 3 bases. The CDR3, as DNA: TGCGCCAGCAGCCGACAGGGGGACACTGAAGCTTTCTTT. Its translation is CASSRQGDTEAFF.

The rearrangement joins TRBV30 to TRBJ2-7, with 7 bases fitting TRBD1. Germline V gene data show CDR1 as GTSNPN and CDR2 as SVGIG (reference sequence). With V trimmed by 7 bases and J by 3 bases, 6 bases remained unmatched. This CDR3 spans 12 amino acids. The CDR3 spells CASQQGYYEQYF. The CDR3 nucleotides are TGTGCCTCTCAACAGGGGTACTACGAGCAGTACTTC.

Comments on this clone: Other DNA sequences of this sample code for an identical CDR3. This chain joins TRBV9 and TRBJ1-2; D is unclear. V gave up 0 bases and J gave up 0 bases, with 3 bases separating them. Germline lookup yields CDR1 SGDLS and CDR2 YYNGEE. The CDR3 is 13 residues long. CDR3 loop: CASSVGTNYGYTF. CDR3 DNA: TGTGCCAGCAGCGTAGGAACTAACTATGGCTACACCTTC.